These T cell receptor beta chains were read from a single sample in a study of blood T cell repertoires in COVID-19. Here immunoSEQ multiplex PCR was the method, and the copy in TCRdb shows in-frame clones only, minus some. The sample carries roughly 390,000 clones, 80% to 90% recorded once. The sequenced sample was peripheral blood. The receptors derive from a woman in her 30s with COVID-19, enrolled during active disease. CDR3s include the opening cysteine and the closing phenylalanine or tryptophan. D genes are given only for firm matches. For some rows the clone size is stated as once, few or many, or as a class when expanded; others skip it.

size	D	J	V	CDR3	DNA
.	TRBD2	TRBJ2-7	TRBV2	CASSGLAGASYEQYF	TGTGCCAGCAGTGGACTAGCGGGAGCATCCTACGAGCAGTACTTC
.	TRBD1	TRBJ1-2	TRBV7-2	CASSSIGLGQEGGYTF	TGTGCCAGCAGCTCTATTGGACTGGGACAGGAAGGTGGCTACACCTTC
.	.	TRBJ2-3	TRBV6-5	CASSTGRNTDTQYF	TGTGCCAGCAGTACAGGGAGAAACACAGATACGCAGTATTTT
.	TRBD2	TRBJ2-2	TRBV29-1	CSVQTSGTVGELFF	TGCAGCGTTCAGACTAGCGGGACGGTCGGGGAGCTGTTTTTT
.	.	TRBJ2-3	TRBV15	CATSKRSRSTDTQYF	TGTGCCACCAGCAAAAGATCCAGGAGCACAGATACGCAGTATTTT
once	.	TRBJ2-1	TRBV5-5	CASSLEISEQFF	TGTGCCAGCAGCTTGGAAATCAGTGAGCAGTTCTTC
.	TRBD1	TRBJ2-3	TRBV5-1	CASSLATGGSTDTQYF	TGCGCCAGCAGCTTGGCCACAGGGGGCAGCACAGATACGCAGTATTTT
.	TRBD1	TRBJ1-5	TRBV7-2	CASSPEVQGPNQPQHF	TGTGCCAGCAGCCCGGAAGTACAGGGGCCGAATCAGCCCCAGCATTTT
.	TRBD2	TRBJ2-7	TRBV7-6	CASSLAGLAGETLYEQYF	TGTGCCAGCAGCTTAGCGGGACTAGCGGGAGAGACCCTCTACGAGCAGTACTTC
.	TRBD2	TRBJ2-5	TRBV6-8	CASSIQLAGVQETQYF	TGTGCCAGCAGTATCCAACTAGCGGGAGTCCAAGAGACCCAGTACTTC
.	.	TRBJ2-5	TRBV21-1	CASSPCPRETQYF	TGTGCCAGCAGCCCATGCCCCCGGGAGACCCAGTACTTC
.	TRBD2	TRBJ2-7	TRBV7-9	CASSATSGSLYEQYF	TGTGCCAGCAGCGCTACTAGCGGGAGTTTGTACGAGCAGTACTTC
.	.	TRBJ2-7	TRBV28	CASSLVVGLRYEQYF	TGTGCCAGCAGTTTAGTAGTGGGACTTCGCTACGAGCAGTACTTC
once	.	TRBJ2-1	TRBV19	CASSIVLRGIRGNEQFF	TGTGCCAGTAGTATAGTTCTCCGAGGAATTCGGGGAAATGAGCAGTTCTTC
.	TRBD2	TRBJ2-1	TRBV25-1	CASSDPGLVSNEQFF	TGTGCCAGCAGTGATCCGGGACTAGTCTCTAATGAGCAGTTCTTC
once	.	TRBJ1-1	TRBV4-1	CASHNLGGWGTEAFF	TGCGCCAGCCACAATCTGGGAGGGTGGGGGACTGAAGCTTTCTTT
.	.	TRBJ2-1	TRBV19	CASSIGLYNEQFF	TGTGCCAGTAGTATAGGACTTTACAATGAGCAGTTCTTC
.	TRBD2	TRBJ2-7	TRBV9	CASSVGSSGGPYEQYF	TGTGCCAGCAGCGTAGGGTCTAGCGGGGGCCCCTACGAGCAGTACTTC
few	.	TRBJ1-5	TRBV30	CAWSVYTRGSNQPQHF	TGTGCCTGGAGTGTATATACCCGGGGAAGCAATCAGCCCCAGCATTTT
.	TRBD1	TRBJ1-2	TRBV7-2	CASSPGGGGDYGYTF	TGTGCCAGCAGCCCCGGAGGAGGGGGCGACTATGGCTACACCTTC
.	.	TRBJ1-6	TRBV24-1	CATSESSSYNSPLHF	TGTGCCACCAGTGAGTCGAGCTCCTATAATTCACCCCTCCACTTT
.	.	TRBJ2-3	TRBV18	CASSPQTVTTDTQYF	TGTGCCAGCTCACCACAAACAGTTACCACAGATACGCAGTATTTT
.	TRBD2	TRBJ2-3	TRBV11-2	CASSRLAGRTDTQYF	TGTGCCAGCAGCCGGCTAGCGGGCCGCACAGATACGCAGTATTTT
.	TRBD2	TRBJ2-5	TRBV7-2	CASSIPGTSGRPQETQYF	TGTGCCAGCAGCATTCCCGGGACTAGCGGGAGGCCCCAAGAGACCCAGTACTTC
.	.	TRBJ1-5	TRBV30	CAWSARRVDQPQHF	TGTGCCTGGAGCGCTCGGCGGGTCGATCAGCCCCAGCATTTT
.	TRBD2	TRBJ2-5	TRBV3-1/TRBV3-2	CASSLATSGPGTQYF	TGTGCCAGCAGTCTGGCCACTAGCGGCCCCGGGACCCAGTACTTC
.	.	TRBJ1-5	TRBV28	CASSSRSPDQPQHF	TGTGCCAGCAGTTCTCGAAGCCCCGATCAGCCCCAGCATTTT
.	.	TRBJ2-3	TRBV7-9	CASSRPGGRTDTQYF	TGTGCCAGCAGCCGCCCCGGGGGGCGCACAGATACGCAGTATTTT
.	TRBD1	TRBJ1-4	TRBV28	CASSFSTGGYEKLFF	TGTGCCAGCAGTTTCTCTACAGGGGGCTATGAAAAACTGTTTTTT
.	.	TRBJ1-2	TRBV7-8	CASSLDTSSNYGYTF	TGTGCCAGCAGCTTAGATACGAGTTCCAACTATGGCTACACCTTC
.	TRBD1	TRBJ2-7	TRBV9	CASSTAVRTGVHEQYF	TGTGCCAGCAGCACAGCGGTGCGGACAGGGGTCCACGAGCAGTACTTC
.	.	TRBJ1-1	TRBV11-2	CASSLGGQPNTEAFF	TGTGCCAGCAGCTTAGGAGGACAACCGAACACTGAAGCTTTCTTT
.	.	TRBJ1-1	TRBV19	CASIKGGDTEAFF	TGTGCCAGTATCAAGGGAGGGGACACTGAAGCTTTCTTT
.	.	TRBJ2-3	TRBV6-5	CASTLSVPDTQYF	TGTGCCAGCACTCTCTCGGTTCCAGATACGCAGTATTTT
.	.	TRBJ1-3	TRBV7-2	CASSFRRISGNTIYF	TGTGCCAGCAGCTTCCGGCGGATCTCTGGAAACACCATATATTTT
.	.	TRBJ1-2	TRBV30	CAWGTRNRGYGYTF	TGTGCCTGGGGTACGAGGAACCGGGGCTATGGCTACACCTTC
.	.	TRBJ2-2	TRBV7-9	CASSRLGGNTGELFF	TGTGCCAGCAGCCGGCTGGGAGGGAACACCGGGGAGCTGTTTTTT
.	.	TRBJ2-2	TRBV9	CASSPRPTGELFF	TGTGCCAGCAGCCCCAGGCCCACCGGGGAGCTGTTTTTT
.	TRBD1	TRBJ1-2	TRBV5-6	CASSGAGGIHYGYTF	TGTGCCAGCAGCGGAGCAGGGGGCATTCACTATGGCTACACCTTC
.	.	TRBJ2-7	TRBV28	CASTNGGSLYEQYF	TGTGCCAGCACCAATGGGGGCTCCCTCTACGAGCAGTACTTC
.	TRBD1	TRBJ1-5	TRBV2	CASRPWGQGAGQPQHF	TGTGCCAGCAGACCCTGGGGACAGGGGGCTGGTCAGCCCCAGCATTTT